This T cell receptor (beta chain) was sequenced for a study of T cell repertoires in cytomegalovirus infection. For the study at large: The public TCR beta signatures pointed to both CMV infection and matching HLA type.

From the reads, TCRdb called clonotypes with MiXCR, one entry per CDR3 protein. The sample carries around 300,000 distinct CDR3 sequences, approximately 25% recorded once. Germline V gives CDR1 MGHRA, CDR2 YSYEKL. CDR3 length: 14 residues. About this clonotype: Its specificity is not known. The junction shows a germline mismatch at one end, possibly a read error.

The material was cultured PBMCs, obtained from culture after CMV antigen stimulation. This TCR came from a human donor in good health (CMV status not recorded). Some clones in this sample may be carry-over from other donors' samples. This sequence joins TRBV4-1 and TRBJ2-5; D is possibly TRBD1 or TRBD2 (5 bases each). The CDR3 sequence is CASSQRGPQETQYF. Written as DNA, the CDR3 is TGTGCCAGCAGCCAACGGGGACCCCAAGAGACCCAGTACTTC.